The clone carrying this T cell receptor beta chain was seen just once. These data originate in a study of blood T cell repertoires in COVID-19. Study-level information: COVID-19 samples, acute and convalescent, were from the United States, Italy and Spain. Nucleic acid was either cDNA or gDNA, and it came from T cells, B-cell-depleted T cells, or PBMCs.

V was shortened by 1 base and J by 8 bases, with 14 bases between the two germline ends. Germline lookup yields CDR1 SGHVS and CDR2 FQNEAQ. This CDR3 region has 14 residues. In the original workflow: Reference gene primer amplification in the assay estimated nucleated cell counts. The data were produced by immunoSEQ multiplex PCR, yet TCRdb's version contains in-frame clones alone and is incomplete. D and trimming were read from the DNA, whereas the V and J calls and clone size are those reported in that table. The sample lists 390,000 or so clones; 90% were seen once. The receptor comes from a man younger than 35 with active or convalescent COVID-19. The chain couples TRBV7-8 to TRBJ1-1; D not resolved. Sequenced sample: peripheral blood. In DNA, the CDR3 is TGTGCCAGCAGCTTAGGCGGGGTCATCCAAGAAGCTTTCTTT. Its protein is CASSLGGVIQEAFF.